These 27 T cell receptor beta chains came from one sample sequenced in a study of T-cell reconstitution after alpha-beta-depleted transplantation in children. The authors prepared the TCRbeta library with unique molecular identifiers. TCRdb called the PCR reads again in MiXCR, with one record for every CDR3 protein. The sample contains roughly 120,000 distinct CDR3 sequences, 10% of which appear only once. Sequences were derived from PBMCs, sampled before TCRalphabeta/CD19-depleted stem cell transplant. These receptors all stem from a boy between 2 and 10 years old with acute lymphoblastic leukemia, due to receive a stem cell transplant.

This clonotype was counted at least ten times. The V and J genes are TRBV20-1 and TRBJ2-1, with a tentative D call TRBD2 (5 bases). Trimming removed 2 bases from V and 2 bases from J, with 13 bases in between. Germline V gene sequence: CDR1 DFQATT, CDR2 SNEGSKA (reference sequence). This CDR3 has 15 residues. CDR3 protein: CSARKRENPYNEQFF. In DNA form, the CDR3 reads TGCAGTGCTAGAAAGAGGGAGAACCCCTACAATGAGCAGTTCTTC.

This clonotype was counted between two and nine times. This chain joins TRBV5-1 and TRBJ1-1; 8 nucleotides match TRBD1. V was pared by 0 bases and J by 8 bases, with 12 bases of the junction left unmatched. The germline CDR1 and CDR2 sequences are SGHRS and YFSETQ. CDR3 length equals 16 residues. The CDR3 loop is CASSLEIGQGRLEAFF. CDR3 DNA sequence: TGCGCCAGCAGCTTGGAGATTGGACAGGGAAGGTTAGAAGCTTTCTTT.

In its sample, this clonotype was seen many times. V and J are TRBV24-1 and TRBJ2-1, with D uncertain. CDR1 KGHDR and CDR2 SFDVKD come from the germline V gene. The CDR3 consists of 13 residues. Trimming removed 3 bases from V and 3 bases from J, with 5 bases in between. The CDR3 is CATSDTHYNEQFF. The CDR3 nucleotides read TGTGCCACCAGTGATACCCACTACAATGAGCAGTTCTTC.

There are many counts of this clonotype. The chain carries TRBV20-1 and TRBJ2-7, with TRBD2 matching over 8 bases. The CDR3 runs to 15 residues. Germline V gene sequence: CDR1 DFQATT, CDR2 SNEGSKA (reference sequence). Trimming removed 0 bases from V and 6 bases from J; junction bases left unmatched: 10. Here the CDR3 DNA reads TGCAGTGCTAGAGATAGGAACGGGAGGGTAGGCGAGCAGTACTTC. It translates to CSARDRNGRVGEQYF.

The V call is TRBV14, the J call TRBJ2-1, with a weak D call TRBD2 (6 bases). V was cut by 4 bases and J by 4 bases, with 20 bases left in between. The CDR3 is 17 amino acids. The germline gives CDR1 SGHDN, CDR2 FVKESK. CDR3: CASSPRLVSRGYNEQFF. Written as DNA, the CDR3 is TGTGCCAGCAGCCCAAGACTAGTATCCCGAGGGTACAATGAGCAGTTCTTC.

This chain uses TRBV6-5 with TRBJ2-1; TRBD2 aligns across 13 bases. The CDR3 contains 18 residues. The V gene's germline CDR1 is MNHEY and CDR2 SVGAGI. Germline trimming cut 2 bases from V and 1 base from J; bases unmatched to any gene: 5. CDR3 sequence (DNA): TGTGCCAGCAGTTACGGACTAGCGGGAGTGACTTCCTACAATGAGCAGTTCTTC. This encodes CASSYGLAGVTSYNEQFF.

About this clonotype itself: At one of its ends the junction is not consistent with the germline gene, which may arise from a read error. For the CDR3, the DNA is TGCAGTGCTAGGACCCGCACAAATACGCAGTATTTT. This gives the protein CSARTRTNTQYF. The chain has TRBV20-1 and TRBJ2-3; no firm D call. This CDR3 region has 12 residues. Germline V gene data show CDR1 as DFQATT and CDR2 as SNEGSKA (reference sequence).

The CDR3 region is CASSLERVIVNEKLFF. In nucleotides, the CDR3 is TGTGCCAGCAGCTTAGAGAGGGTTATCGTGAATGAAAAACTGTTTTTT. The gene calls are TRBV7-2 and TRBJ1-4; no definite D call. Deletions cut 1 base from V and 5 bases from J, with 14 bases between. This CDR3 contains 16 residues. CDR1 SGHTA and CDR2 FQGNSA come from the germline V gene.

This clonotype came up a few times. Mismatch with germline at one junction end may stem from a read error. The CDR3 nucleotides read TGCGCCAGCATTGAGGGAAAATACAAGAGCTACACCTTC. Protein: CASIEGKYKSYTF. The chain recombines TRBV10-2 with TRBJ1-2; no definite D call. Germline values: CDR1 WSHSY, CDR2 SAAADI. This CDR3 has 13 residues.

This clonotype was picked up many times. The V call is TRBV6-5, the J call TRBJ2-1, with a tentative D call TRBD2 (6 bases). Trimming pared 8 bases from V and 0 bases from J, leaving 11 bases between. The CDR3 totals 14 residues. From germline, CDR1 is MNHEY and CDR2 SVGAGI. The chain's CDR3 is CASRAGISYNEQFF. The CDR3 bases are TGTGCCAGCCGAGCGGGCATCTCCTACAATGAGCAGTTCTTC.

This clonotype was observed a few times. As DNA, the CDR3 is TGTGCCAGCAGTCGCGGGCCCGACAATCAGCCCCAGCATTTT. Protein sequence: CASSRGPDNQPQHF. The V call is TRBV12-3 or TRBV12-4, the J call TRBJ1-5; D remains unclear. V shed 5 bases and J shed 3 bases, with 11 bases lying between them. The CDR3 is 14 residues long.

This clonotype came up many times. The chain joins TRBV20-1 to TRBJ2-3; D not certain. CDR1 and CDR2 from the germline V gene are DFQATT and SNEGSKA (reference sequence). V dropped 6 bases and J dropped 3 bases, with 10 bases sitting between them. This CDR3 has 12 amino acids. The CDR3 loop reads CSARRWTDTQYF. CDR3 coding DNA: TGCAGTGCAAGGCGATGGACAGATACGCAGTATTTT.

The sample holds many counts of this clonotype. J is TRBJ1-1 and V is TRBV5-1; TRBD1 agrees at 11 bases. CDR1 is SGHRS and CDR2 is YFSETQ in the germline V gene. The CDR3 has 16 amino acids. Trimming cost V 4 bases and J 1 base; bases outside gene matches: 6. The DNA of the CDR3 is TGCGCCAGCAGCCCGGGGACAGGGGGTAGGAACACTGAAGCTTTCTTT. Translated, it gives CASSPGTGGRNTEAFF.

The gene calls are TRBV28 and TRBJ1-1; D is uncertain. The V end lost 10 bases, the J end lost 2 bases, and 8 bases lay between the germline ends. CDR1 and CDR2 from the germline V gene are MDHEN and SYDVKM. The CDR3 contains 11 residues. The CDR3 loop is CATESNTEAFF. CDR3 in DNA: TGTGCCACCGAGTCAAACACTGAAGCTTTCTTT.

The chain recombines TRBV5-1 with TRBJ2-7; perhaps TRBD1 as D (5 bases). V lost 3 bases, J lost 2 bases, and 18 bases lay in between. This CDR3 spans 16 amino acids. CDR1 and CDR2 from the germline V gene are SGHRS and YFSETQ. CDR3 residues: CASSWAKGVKAYEQYF. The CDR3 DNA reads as TGCGCCAGCAGCTGGGCGAAAGGGGTGAAGGCCTACGAGCAGTACTTC. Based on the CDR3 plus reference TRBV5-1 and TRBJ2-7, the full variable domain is KAGVTQTPRYLIKTRGQQVTLSCSPISGHRSVSWYQQTPGQGLQFLFEYFSETQRNKGNFPGRFSGRQFSNSRSEMNVSTLELGDSALYLCASSWAKGVKAYEQYFGPGTRLTVT.

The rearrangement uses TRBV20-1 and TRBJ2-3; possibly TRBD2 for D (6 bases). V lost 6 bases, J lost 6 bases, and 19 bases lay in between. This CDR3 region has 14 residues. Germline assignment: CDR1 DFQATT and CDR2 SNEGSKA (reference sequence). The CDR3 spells CSAATIASVDTQYF. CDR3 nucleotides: TGCAGTGCCGCCACTATCGCTAGCGTTGATACGCAGTATTTT.

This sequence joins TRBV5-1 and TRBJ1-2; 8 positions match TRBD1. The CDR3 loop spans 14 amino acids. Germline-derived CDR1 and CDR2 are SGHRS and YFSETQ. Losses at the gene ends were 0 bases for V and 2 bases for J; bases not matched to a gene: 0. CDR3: CASSLGQGNYGYTF. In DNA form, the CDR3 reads TGCGCCAGCAGCTTGGGACAGGGGAACTATGGCTACACCTTC.

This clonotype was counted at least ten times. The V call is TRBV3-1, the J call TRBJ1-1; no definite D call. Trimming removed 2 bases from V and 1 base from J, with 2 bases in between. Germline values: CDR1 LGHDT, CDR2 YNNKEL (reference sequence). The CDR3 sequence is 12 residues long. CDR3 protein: CASSQWNTEAFF. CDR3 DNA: TGTGCCAGCAGCCAATGGAACACTGAAGCTTTCTTT.

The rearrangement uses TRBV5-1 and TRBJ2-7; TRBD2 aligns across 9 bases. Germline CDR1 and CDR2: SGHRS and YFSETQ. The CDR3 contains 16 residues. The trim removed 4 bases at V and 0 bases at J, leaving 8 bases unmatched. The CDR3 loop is CASSTGLARNSYEQYF. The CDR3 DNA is TGCGCCAGCAGCACTGGACTAGCGAGAAACTCCTACGAGCAGTACTTC.

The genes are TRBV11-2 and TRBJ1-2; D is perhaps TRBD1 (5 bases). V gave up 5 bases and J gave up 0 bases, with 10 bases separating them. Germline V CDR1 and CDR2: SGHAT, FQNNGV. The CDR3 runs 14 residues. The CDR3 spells CASSPGIANYGYTF. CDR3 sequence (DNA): TGTGCCAGCAGCCCAGGGATAGCTAACTATGGCTACACCTTC.

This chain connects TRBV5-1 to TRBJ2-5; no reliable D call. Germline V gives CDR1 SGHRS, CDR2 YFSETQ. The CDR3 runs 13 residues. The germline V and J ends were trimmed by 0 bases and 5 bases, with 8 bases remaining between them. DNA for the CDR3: TGCGCCAGCAGCTTGGCCCCTACGGAGACCCAGTACTTC. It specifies CASSLAPTETQYF.

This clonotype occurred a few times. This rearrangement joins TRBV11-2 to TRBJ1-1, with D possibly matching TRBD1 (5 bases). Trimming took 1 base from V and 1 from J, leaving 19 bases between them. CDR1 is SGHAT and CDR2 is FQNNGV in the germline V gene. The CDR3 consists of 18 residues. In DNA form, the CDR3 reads TGTGCCAGCAGCTTAGGAGGCGCAGGGCGGCAAACGAACACTGAAGCTTTCTTT. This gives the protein CASSLGGAGRQTNTEAFF.

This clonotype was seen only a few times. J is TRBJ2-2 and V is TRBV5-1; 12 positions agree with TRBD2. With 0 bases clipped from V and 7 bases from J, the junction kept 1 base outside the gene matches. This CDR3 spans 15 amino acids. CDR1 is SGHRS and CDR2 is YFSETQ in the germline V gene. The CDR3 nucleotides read TGCGCCAGCAGCTTGGGACTAGCGGGAGTCGGGGAGCTGTTTTTT. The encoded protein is CASSLGLAGVGELFF. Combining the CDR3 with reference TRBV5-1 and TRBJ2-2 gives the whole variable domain KAGVTQTPRYLIKTRGQQVTLSCSPISGHRSVSWYQQTPGQGLQFLFEYFSETQRNKGNFPGRFSGRQFSNSRSEMNVSTLELGDSALYLCASSLGLAGVGELFFGEGSRLTVL.

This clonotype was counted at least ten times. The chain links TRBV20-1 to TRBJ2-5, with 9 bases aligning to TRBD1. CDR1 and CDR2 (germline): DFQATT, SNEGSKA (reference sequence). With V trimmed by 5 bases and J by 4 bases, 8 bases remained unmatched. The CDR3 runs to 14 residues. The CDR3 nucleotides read TGCAGTGCTCACCCGGGACAGGGTAGAGAGACCCAGTACTTC. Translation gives CSAHPGQGRETQYF.

CDR3 amino acids: CSVTSNYGYTF. In DNA form, the CDR3 reads TGCAGCGTTACCAGTAACTATGGCTACACCTTC. This rearrangement joins TRBV29-1 to TRBJ1-2; D is unclear. The CDR3 loop spans 11 amino acids. Per germline, CDR1 SQVTM and CDR2 ANQGSEA. Trimming took off 5 bases at V and 1 base at J, with 5 bases between the two ends. Supplemented by reference TRBV29-1 and TRBJ1-2, the full variable domain reads SAVISQKPSRDICQRGTSLTIQCQVDSQVTMMFWYRQQPGQSLTLIATANQGSEATYESGFVIDKFPISRPNLTFSTLTVSNMSPEDSSIYLCSVTSNYGYTFGSGTRLTVV.

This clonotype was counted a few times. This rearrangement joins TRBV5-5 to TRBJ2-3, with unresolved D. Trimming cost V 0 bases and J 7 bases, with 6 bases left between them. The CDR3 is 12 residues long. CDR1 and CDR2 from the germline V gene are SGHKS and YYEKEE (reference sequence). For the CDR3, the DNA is TGTGCCAGCAGCTTGGGGGCTAATACGCAGTATTTT. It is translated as CASSLGANTQYF.

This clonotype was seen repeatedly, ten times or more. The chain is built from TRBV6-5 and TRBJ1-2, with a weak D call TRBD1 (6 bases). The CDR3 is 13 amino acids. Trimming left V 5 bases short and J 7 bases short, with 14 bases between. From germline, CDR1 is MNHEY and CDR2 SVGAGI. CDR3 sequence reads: CASSLTGLTGYTF. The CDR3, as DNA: TGTGCCAGCAGTCTTACAGGGTTAACTGGCTACACCTTC.